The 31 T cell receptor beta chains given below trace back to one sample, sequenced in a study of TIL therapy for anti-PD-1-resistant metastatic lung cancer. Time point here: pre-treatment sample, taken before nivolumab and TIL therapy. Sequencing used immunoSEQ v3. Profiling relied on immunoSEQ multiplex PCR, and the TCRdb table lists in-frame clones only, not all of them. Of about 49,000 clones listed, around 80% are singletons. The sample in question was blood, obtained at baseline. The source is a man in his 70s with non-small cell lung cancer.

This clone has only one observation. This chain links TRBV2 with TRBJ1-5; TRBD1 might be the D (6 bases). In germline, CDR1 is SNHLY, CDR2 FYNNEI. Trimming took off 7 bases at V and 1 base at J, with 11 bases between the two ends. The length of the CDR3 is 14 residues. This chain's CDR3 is CASKTGTSNQPQHF. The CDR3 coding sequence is TGTGCCAGCAAAACAGGGACAAGCAATCAGCCCCAGCATTTT.

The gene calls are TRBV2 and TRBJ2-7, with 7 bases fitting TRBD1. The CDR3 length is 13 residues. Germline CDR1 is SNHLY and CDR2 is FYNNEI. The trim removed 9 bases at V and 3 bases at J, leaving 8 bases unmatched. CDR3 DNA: TGTGCCAGTAATCCGGGACAGTTCTACGAGCAGTACTTC. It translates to CASNPGQFYEQYF. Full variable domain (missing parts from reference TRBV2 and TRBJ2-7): EPEVTQTPSHQVTQMGQEVILRCVPISNHLYFYWYRQILGQKVEFLVSFYNNEISEKSEIFDDQFSVERPDGSNFTLKIRSTKLEDSAMYFCASNPGQFYEQYFGPGTRLTVT.

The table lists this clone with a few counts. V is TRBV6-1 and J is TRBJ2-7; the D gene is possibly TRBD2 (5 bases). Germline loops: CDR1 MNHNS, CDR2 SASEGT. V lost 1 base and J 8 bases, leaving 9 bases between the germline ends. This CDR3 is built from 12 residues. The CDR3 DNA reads TGTGCCAGCAGTGAAGTAGTAGCGCAGCAGTACTTC. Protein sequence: CASSEVVAQQYF.

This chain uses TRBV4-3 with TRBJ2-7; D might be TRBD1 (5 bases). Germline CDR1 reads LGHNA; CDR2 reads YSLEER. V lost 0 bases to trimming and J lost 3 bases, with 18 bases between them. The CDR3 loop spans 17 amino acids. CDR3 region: CASSQELLAGLVYEQYF. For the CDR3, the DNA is TGCGCCAGCAGCCAAGAGCTACTGGCAGGGCTAGTCTACGAGCAGTACTTC.

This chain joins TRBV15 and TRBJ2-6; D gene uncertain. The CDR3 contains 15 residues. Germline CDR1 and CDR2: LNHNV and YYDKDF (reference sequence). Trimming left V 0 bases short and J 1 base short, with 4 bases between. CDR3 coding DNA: TGTGCCACCAGCAGAGAAAGGTCTGGGGCCAACGTCCTGACTTTC. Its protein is CATSRERSGANVLTF. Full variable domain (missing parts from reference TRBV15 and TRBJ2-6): DAMVIQNPRYQVTQFGKPVTLSCSQTLNHNVMYWYQQKSSQAPKLLFHYYDKDFNNEADTPDNFQSRRPNTSFCFLDIRSPGLGDTAMYLCATSRERSGANVLTFGAGSRLTVL.

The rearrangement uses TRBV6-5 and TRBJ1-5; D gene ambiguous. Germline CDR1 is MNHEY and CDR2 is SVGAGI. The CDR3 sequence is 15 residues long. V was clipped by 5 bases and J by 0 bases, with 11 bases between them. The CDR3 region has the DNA TGTGCCAGCAGTCTAGCAGTTAATAGCAATCAGCCCCAGCATTTT. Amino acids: CASSLAVNSNQPQHF.

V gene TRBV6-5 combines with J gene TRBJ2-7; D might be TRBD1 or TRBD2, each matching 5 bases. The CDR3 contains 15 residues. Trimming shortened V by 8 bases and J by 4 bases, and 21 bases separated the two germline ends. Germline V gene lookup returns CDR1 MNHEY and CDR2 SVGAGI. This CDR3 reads CASWGSRQPGYEQYF. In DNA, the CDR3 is TGTGCCAGCTGGGGGAGTAGACAACCGGGGTACGAGCAGTACTTC.

CDR3 nucleotides: TGTGCCAGCAGCTTTAGCGGGAGCCAAGAGACCCAGTACTTC. It codes for CASSFSGSQETQYF. The rearrangement joins TRBV7-7 to TRBJ2-5, with 9 bases lining up with TRBD2. Germline CDR1 SSHAT, CDR2 FNYEAQ (reference sequence). V shed 3 bases and J 1 base; nucleotides not matched to a gene: 0. There are 14 residues in the CDR3.

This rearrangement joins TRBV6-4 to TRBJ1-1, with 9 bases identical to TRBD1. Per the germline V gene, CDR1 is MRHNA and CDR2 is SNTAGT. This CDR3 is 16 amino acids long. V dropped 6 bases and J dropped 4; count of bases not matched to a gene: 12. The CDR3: CASRKSSGTGPTEAFF. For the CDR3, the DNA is TGTGCCAGCAGAAAAAGTTCCGGGACAGGGCCCACTGAAGCTTTCTTT.

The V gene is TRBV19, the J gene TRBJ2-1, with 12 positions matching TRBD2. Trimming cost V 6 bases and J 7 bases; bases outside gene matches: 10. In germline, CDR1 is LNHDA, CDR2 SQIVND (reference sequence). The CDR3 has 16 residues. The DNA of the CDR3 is TGTGCCAGTAGCCCACAGACTAGCGGGAGATTGAATGAGCAGTTCTTC. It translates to CASSPQTSGRLNEQFF.

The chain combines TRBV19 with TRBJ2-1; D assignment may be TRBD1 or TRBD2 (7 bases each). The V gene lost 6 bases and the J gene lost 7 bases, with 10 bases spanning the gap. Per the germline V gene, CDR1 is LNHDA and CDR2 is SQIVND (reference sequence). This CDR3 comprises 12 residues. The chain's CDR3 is CASSQGGNEQFF. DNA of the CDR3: TGTGCCAGTAGCCAGGGGGGGAATGAGCAGTTCTTC.

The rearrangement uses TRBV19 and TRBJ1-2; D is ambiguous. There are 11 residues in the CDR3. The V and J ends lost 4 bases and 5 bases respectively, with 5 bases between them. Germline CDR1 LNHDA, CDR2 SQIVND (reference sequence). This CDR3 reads CASSTGYGYTF. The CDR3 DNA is TGTGCCAGTAGTACGGGGTATGGCTACACCTTC.

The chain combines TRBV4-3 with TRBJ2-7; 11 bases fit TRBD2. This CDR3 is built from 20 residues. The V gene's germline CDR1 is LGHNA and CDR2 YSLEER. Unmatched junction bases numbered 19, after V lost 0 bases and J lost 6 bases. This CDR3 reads CASSQDGGVSGRVTACEQYF. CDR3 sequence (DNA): TGCGCCAGCAGCCAAGATGGCGGGGTTAGCGGGAGGGTAACCGCTTGCGAGCAGTACTTC.

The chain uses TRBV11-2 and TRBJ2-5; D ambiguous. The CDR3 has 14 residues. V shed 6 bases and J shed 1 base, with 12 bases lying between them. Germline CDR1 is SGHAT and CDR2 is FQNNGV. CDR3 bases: TGTGCCAGCAGGTTCCTTCGGAGCCAAGAGACCCAGTACTTC. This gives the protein CASRFLRSQETQYF.

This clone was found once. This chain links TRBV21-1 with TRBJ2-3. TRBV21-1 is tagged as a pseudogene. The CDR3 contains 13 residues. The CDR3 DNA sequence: TGTGCCAGCAGCAAGGGGTCGCGGGATACGCAGTATTTT. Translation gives CASSKGSRDTQYF.

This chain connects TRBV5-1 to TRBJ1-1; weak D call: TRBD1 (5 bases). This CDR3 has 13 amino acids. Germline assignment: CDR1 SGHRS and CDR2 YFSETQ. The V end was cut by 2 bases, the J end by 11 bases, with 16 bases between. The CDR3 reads CASSLLGQRDAFF. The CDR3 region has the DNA TGCGCCAGCAGCTTACTGGGGCAAAGAGACGCTTTCTTT.

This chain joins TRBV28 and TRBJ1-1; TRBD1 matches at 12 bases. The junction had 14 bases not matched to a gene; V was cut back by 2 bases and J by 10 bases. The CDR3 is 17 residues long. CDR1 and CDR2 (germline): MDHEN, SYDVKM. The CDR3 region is CASSLTPGTGGADGAFF. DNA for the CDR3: TGTGCCAGCAGTTTAACTCCCGGGACAGGGGGCGCAGATGGAGCTTTCTTT.

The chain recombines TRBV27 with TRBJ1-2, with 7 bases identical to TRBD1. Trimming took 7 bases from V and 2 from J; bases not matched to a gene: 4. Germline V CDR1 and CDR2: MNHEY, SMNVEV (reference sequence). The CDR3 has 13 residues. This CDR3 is CASTRQGNYGYTF. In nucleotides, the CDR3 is TGTGCCAGCACCCGACAGGGAAACTATGGCTACACCTTC.

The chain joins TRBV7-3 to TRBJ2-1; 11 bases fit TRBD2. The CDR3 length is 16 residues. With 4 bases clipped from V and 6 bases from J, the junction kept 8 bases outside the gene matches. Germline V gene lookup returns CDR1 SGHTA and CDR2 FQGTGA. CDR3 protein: CASSSHSGRAPNEQFF. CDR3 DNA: TGTGCCAGCAGCTCCCATAGCGGGAGGGCCCCCAATGAGCAGTTCTTC.

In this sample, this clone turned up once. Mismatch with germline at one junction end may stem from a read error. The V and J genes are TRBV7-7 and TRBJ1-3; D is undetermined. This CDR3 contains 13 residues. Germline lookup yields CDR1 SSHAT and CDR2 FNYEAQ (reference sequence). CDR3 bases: TGTGCTAGCAGCCCCGGGTCGGGAAACACCATATATTTT. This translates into CASSPGSGNTIYF.

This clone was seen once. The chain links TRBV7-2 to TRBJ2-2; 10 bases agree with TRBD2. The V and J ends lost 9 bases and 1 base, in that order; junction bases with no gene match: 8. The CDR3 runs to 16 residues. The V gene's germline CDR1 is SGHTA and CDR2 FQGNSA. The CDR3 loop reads CASHRTSGQNTGELFF. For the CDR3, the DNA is TGTGCCAGTCACAGGACTAGCGGACAGAACACCGGGGAGCTGTTTTTT.

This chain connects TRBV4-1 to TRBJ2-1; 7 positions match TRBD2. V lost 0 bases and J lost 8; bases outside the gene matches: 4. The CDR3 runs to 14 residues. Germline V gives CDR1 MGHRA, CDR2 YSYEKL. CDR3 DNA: TGCGCCAGCAGCCAAGAAGCGGGAACCTATGAGCAGTTCTTC. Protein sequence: CASSQEAGTYEQFF.

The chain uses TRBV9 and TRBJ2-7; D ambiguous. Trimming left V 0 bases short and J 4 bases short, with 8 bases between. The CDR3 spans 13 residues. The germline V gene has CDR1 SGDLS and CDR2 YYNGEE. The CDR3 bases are TGTGCCAGCAGCGTAGACACTGGTTACGAGCAGTACTTC. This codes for CASSVDTGYEQYF.

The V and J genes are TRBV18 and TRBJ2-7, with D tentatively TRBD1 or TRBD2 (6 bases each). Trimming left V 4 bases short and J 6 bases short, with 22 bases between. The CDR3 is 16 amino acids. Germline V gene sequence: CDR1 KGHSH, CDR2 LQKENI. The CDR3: CASSRKGEVRFGEQYF. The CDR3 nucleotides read TGTGCCAGCTCACGAAAGGGGGAGGTAAGGTTCGGCGAGCAGTACTTC.

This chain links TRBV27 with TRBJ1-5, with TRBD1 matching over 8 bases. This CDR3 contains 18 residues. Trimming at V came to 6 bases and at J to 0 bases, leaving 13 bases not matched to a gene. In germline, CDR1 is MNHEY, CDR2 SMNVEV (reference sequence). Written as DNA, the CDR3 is TGTGCCAGCAGCTCTCAGGGGGCAAAGGGTTATAGCAATCAGCCCCAGCATTTT. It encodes CASSSQGAKGYSNQPQHF.

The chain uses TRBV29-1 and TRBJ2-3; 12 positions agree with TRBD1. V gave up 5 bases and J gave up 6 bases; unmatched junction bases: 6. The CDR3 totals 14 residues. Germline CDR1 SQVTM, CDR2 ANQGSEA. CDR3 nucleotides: TGCAGCGTTTACGGGACAGGGGGCGCGGATACGCAGTATTTT. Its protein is CSVYGTGGADTQYF.

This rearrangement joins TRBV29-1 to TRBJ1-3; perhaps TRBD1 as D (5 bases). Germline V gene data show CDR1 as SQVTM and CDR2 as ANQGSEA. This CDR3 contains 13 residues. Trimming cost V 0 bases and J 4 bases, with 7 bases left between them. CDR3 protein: CSVEERQGNTIYF. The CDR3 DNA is TGCAGCGTTGAAGAGAGACAGGGAAACACCATATATTTT.

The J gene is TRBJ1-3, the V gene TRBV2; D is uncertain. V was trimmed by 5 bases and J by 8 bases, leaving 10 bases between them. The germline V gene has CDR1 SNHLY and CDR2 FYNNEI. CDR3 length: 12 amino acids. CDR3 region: CASSLDPYTIYF. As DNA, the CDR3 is TGTGCCAGCAGTTTAGACCCATACACCATATATTTT.

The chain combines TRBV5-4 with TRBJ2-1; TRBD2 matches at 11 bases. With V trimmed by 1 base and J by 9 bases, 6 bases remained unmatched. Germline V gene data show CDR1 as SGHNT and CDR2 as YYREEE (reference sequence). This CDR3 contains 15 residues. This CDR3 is CASSLQLAGAAEQFF. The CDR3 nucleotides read TGTGCCAGCAGCTTGCAACTAGCGGGAGCAGCTGAGCAGTTCTTC.

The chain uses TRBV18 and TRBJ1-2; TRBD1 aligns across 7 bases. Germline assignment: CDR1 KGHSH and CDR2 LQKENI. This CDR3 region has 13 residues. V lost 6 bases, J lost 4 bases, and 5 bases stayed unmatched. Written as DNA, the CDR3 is TGTGCCAGCTCTCTAAGGGACAGCTATGGCTACACCTTC. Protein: CASSLRDSYGYTF.

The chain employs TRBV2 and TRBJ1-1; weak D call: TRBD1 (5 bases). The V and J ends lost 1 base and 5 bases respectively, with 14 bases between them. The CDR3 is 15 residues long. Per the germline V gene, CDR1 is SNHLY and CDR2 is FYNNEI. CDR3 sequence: CASSEGGRGRTEAFF. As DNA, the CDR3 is TGTGCCAGCAGTGAAGGTGGAAGGGGTAGGACTGAAGCTTTCTTT.